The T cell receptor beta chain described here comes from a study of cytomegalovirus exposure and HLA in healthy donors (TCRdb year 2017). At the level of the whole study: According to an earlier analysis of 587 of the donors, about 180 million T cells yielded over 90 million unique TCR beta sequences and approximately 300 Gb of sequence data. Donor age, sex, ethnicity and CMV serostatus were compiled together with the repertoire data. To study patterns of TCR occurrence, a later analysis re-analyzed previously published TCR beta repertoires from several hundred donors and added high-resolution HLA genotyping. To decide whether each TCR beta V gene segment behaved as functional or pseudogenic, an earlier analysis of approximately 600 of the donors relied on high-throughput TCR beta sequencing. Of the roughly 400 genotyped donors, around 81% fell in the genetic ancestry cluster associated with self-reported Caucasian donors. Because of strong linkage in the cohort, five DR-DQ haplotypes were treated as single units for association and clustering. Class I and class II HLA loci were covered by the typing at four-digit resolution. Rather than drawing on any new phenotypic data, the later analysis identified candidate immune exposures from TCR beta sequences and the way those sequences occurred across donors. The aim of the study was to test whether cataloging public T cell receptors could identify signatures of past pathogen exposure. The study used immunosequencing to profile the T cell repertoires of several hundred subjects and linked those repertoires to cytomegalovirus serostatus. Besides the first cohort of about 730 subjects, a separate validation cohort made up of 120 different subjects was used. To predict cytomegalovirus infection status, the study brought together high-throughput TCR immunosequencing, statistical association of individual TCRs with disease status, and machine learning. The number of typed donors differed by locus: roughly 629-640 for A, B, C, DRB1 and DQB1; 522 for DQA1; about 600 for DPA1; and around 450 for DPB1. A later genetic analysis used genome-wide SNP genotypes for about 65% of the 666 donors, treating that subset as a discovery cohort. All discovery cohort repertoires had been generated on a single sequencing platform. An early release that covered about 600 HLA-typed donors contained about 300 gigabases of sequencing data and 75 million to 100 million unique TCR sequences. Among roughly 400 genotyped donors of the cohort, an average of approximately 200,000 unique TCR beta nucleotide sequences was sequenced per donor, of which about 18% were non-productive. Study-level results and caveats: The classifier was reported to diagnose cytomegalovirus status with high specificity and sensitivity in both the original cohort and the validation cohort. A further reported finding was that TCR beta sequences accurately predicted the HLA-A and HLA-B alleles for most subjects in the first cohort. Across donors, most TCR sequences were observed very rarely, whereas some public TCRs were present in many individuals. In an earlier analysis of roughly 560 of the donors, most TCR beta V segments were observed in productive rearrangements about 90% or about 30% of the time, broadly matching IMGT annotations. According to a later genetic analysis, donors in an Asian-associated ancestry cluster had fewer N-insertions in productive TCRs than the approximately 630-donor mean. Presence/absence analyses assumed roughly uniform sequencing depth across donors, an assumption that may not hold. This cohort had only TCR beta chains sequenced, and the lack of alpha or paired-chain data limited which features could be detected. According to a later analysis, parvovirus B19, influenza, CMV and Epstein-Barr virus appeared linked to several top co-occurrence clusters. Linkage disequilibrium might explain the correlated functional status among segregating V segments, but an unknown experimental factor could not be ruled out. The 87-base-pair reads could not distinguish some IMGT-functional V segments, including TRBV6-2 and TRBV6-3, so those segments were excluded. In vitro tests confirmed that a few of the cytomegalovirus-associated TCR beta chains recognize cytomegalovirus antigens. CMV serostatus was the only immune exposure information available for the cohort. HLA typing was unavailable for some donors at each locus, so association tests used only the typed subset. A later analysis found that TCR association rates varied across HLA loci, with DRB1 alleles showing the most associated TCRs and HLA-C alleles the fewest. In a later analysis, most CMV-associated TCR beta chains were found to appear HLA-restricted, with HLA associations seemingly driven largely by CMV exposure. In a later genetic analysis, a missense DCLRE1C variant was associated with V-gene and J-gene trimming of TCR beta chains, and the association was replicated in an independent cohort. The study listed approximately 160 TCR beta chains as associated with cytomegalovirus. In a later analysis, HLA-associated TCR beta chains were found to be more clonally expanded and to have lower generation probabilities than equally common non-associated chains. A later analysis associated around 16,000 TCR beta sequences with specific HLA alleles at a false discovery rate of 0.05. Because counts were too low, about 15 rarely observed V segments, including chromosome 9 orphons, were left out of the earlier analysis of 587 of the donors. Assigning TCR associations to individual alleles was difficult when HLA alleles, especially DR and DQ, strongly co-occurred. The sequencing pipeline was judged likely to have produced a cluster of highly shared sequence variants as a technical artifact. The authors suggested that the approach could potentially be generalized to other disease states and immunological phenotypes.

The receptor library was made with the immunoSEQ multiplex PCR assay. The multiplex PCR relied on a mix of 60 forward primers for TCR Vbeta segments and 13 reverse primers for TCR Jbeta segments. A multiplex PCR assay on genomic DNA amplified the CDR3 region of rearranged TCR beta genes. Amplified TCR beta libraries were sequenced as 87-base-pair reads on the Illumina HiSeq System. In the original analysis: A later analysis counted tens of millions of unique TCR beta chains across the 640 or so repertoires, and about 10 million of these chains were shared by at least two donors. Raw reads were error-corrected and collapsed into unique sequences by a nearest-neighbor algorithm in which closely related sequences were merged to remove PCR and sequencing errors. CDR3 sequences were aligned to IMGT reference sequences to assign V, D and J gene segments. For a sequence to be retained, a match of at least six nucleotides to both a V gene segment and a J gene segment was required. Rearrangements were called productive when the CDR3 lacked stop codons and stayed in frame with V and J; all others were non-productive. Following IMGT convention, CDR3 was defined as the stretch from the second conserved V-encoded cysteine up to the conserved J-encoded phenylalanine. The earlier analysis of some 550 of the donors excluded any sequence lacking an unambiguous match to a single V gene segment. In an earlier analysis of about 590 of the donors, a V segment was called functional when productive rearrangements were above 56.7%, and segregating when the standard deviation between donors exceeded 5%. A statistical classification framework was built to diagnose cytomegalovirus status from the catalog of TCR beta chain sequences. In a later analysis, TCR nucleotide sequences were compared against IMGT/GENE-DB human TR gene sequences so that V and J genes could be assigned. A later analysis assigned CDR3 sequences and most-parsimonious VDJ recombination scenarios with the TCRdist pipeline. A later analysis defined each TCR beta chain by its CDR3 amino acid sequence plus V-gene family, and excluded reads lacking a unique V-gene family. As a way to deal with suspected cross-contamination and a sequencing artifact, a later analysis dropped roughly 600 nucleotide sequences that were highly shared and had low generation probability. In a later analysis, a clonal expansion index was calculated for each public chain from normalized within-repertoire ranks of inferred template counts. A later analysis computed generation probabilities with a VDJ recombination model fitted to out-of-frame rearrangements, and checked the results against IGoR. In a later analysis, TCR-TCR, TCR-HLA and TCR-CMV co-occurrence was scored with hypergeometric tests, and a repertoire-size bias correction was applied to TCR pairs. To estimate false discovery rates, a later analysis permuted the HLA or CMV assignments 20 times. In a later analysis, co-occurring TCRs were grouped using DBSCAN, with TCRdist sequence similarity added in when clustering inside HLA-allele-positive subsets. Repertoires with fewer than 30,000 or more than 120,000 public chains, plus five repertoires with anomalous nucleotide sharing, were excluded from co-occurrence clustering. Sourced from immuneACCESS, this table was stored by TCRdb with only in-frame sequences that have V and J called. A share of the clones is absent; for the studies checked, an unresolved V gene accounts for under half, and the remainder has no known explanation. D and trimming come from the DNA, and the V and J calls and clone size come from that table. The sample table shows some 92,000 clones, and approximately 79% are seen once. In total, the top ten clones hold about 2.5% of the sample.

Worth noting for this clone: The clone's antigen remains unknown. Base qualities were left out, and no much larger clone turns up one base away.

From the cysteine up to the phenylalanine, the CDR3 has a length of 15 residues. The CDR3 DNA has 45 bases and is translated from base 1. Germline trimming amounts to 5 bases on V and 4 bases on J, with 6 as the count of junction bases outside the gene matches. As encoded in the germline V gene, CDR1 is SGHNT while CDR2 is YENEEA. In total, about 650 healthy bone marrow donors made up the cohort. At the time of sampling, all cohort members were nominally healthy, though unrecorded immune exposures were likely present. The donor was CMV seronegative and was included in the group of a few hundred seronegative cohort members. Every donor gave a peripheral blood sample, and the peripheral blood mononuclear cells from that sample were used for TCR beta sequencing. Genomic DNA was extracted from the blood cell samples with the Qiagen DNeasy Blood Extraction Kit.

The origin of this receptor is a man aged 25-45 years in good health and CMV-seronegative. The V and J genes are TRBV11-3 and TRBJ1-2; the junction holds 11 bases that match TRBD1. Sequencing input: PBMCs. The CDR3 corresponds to CASSAGQGGFYGYTF. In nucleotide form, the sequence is TGTGCCAGCAGCGCGGGACAGGGGGGCTTCTATGGCTACACCTTC.